This TCR beta chain was retrieved from a study of blood T cell repertoires in COVID-19. Study information: Researchers got acute and convalescent COVID-19 samples from the United States, Italy and Spain. The analysed material was cDNA or gDNA that came from T cells, B-cell-depleted T cells, or PBMCs.

CDR1 PRHDT and CDR2 FYEKMQ come from the germline V gene (reference sequence). Trimming removed 0 bases from V and 6 bases from J, with 11 bases in between. This CDR3 contains 14 residues. Profiling relied on immunoSEQ multiplex PCR, and the TCRdb table lists in-frame clones only, not all of them. Among 150,000 to 170,000 clones listed, around 90% were seen once. The sample was peripheral blood. The clonotype was recovered from a man aged 50-60 years with acute or convalescent COVID-19. This chain uses TRBV13 with TRBJ1-2; unclear D gene. The DNA of the CDR3 is TGTGCCAGCAGCTTAGGCTACACAGCGGATGGCTACACCTTC. Translating it yields CASSLGYTADGYTF. Together with reference TRBV13 and TRBJ1-2, the CDR3 gives the full variable domain: AAGVIQSPRHLIKEKRETATLKCYPIPRHDTVYWYQQGPGQDPQFLISFYEKMQSDKGSIPDRFSAQQFSDYHSELNMSSLELGDSALYFCASSLGYTADGYTFGSGTRLTVV.